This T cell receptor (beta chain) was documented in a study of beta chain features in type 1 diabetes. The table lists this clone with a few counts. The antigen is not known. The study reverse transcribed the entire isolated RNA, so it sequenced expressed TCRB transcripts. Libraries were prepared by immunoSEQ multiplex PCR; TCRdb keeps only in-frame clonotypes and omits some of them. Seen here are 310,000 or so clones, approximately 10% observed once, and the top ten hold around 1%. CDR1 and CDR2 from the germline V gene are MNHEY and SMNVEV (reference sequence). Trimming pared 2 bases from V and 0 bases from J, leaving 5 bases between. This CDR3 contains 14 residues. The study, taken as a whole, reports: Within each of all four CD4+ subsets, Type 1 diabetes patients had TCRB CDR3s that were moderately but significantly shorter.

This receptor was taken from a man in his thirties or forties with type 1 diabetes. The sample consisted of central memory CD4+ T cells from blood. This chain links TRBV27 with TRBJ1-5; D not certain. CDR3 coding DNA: TGTGCCAGCAGTTTACTGGCTAGCAATCAGCCCCAGCATTTT. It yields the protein CASSLLASNQPQHF.